This T cell receptor (beta chain) was captured in a study of response to subunit inactivated influenza vaccine (dated by TCRdb to 2016 to 2019). About the study as a whole: To follow how T cells responded to a trivalent subunit inactivated influenza vaccine, the researchers relied on deep quantitative profiling of the T cell receptor repertoire.

Comment on this clonotype: Its antigen remains undetermined. Per-base qualities were not stored, and no clone one base away is much larger.

Overall results and qualifications from the work: It was suggested by the authors that each seasonal influenza vaccination may recruit only a limited number of new T cells.

Libraries were made using RT-PCR. Sequencing used an Illumina HiSeq 2500. The public reads were reprocessed in TCRdb via fastp at Q25 and MiXCR, keeping in-frame beta chains. Identical CDR3 proteins give one entry, which carries the most common genes and DNA. The sample table holds over 150,000 distinct CDR3 sequences, of which about 9% were seen once. Approximately 11% of the sample belongs to the ten largest clones. The germline V gene sets CDR1 to SNHLY and CDR2 to FYNNEI. At the junction V is shortened by 4 bases and J by 5 bases, with 14 bases in between. The CDR3 sequence holds 14 residues, the cysteine and phenylalanine included. CDR3 DNA only is kept here, 42 bases in frame from base 1.

The chain employs TRBV2 and TRBJ2-5; the D gene lacks a confident call. The receptor was derived from a man in his fifties or sixties who received an inactivated influenza vaccine. Donor details come from another sample of the same person, matched by shared clones. Sequences were derived from non-naive T cells sorted from PBMCs, sampled on the day of vaccination. According to the study, the label for this sample's cell subset or site signals: memory T cell fraction. In nucleotides, the sequence is TGTGCCAGCAGTGCACCGGCCCGGACCGAGACCCAGTACTTC. It encodes CASSAPARTETQYF.